The rows below give T cell receptor beta chains drawn from one sample of a study of T cells after yellow fever vaccination. TCRdb recomputed calls from the 5' RACE reads with MiXCR, one row per CDR3 protein. The sample lists fewer than 150,000 distinct CDR3 sequences, roughly 7.9% seen once, with over 2.5% in the top ten. The sequencing here drew on CD4+ T cells sorted from PBMCs, taken roughly 45 days after the first yellow fever vaccination. The receptor source for this set is a man aged 18 to 29 who received the YFV17D yellow fever vaccine. The CDR3 runs from the conserved cysteine through the conserved F or W. D genes are given only for firm matches. The listing skips clone size in some rows; elsewhere it reads once, few, many or a size class.

size	V	D	J	DNA	CDR3
many	TRBV5-5	-	TRBJ2-1	TGTGCCAGCAGCTTGGCAGGGCCTCTTTCCGAGCAGTTCTTC	CASSLAGPLSEQFF
many	TRBV7-8	TRBD2	TRBJ2-2	TGTGCCAGCAGCGGTAGCGGGGGGGCCGAAACCGGGGAGCTGTTTTTT	CASSGSGGAETGELFF
many	TRBV28	TRBD2	TRBJ2-3	TGTGCCAGCGGGCGGGGGGGCCGTAATACGCAGTATTTT	CASGRGGRNTQYF
many	TRBV12-3/TRBV12-4	TRBD1	TRBJ2-5	TGTGCCAGCAGTTGGGGACAGACAAGCGCGACCCAGTACTTC	CASSWGQTSATQYF
many	TRBV20-1	-	TRBJ2-3	TGCAGTGCTAGGGCCGGGGAGGGGGTCACAGATACGCAGTATTTT	CSARAGEGVTDTQYF
many	TRBV5-6	-	TRBJ2-1	TGTGCCAGCAGTTACAGGGACGAGCAGTTCTTC	CASSYRDEQFF
many	TRBV5-1	-	TRBJ1-1	TGCGCCAGCAGCTTAGCCGTCGCGGGTCTTGACACTGAAGCTTTCTTT	CASSLAVAGLDTEAFF
many	TRBV4-1	-	TRBJ2-4	TGCGCCAGCAGCCAAGTCCAGGCCCTAGCCAAAAACATTCAGTACTTC	CASSQVQALAKNIQYF
many	TRBV7-2	TRBD1	TRBJ1-5	TGTGCCAGCAGCCGGGACAGTTATAGCAATCAGCCCCAGCATTTT	CASSRDSYSNQPQHF
many	TRBV11-2	TRBD1	TRBJ2-1	TGTGCCAGCAGGGCCGGGACAGGGATCTACAATGAGCAGTTCTTC	CASRAGTGIYNEQFF
many	TRBV7-2	-	TRBJ2-5	TGTGCCAGCAGCTTAGCTGGGACCCAAGAGACCCAGTACTTC	CASSLAGTQETQYF
few	TRBV7-2	-	TRBJ2-5	TGTGCCAGCAGCCGGACATTCCAAGAGACCCAGTACTTC	CASSRTFQETQYF
many	TRBV7-2	-	TRBJ2-1	TGTGCCAGCAGCTTACGCTCTAGAGGCTTTCTGAGCTCCTACAATGAGCAGTTCTTC	CASSLRSRGFLSSYNEQFF
few	TRBV7-2	-	TRBJ2-2	TGTGCCAGCAGCCCACAGTCAGGGCACACCGGGGAGCTGTTTTTT	CASSPQSGHTGELFF
many	TRBV7-9	-	TRBJ1-2	TGTGCCAGCAGCCCCGCCGCACGGAGTGATGGCTACACCTTC	CASSPAARSDGYTF
-	TRBV7-2	TRBD1	TRBJ1-5	TGTGCCAGCAGCGGACGACAGGGGGCAACGCAGCATTTT	CASSGRQGATQHF
-	TRBV7-9	TRBD2	TRBJ2-5	TGTGCCAGCAGTCAAAATAGCGGGGGAGAGACCCAGTACTTC	CASSQNSGGETQYF
many	TRBV2	-	TRBJ2-7	TGTGCCAGCACTTTGGACGGAGGCCTCGTTTACGAGCAGTACTTC	CASTLDGGLVYEQYF
many	TRBV4-2	-	TRBJ1-1	TGTGCCAGCAGCCAAGAATTCACAGGGAGTACTGAAGCTTTCTTT	CASSQEFTGSTEAFF
many	TRBV7-2	-	TRBJ1-5	TGTGCCAGCAGCTTAGGAGACAGACAGCCCCAGCATTTT	CASSLGDRQPQHF
once	TRBV10-3	TRBD1	TRBJ1-1	TGTGCCATCAGTGAGTGGACAGGCGACCATGAAGCTTTCTTT	CAISEWTGDHEAFF
many	TRBV2	-	TRBJ1-6	TGTGCCAGCAGTGAAGAATCGGGCCATTCACCCCTCCACTTT	CASSEESGHSPLHF